What follows are 18 T cell receptor beta chains derived from one specimen sequenced in a study of cytomegalovirus exposure and HLA in healthy donors. PCR employed 60 Vbeta and 13 Jbeta primers. Clones were read by immunoSEQ multiplex PCR, and TCRdb kept only the in-frame ones, dropping some. Of about 210,000 clones in the sample, roughly 78% are singletons; the top ten hold about 0.47%. Material for sequencing was PBMCs. These receptors were taken from a boy aged 5-17 years in good health and CMV-seronegative.

This clone was seen once. V gene TRBV5-1 combines with J gene TRBJ1-1, with 11 bases identical to TRBD1. This CDR3 has 15 residues. CDR1 is SGHRS, CDR2 YFSETQ, per germline. J lost 5 bases, V lost 4 bases, and 7 bases had no gene match. CDR3 nucleotide sequence: TGCGCCAGCAGCCTAGGGACAGGGGGTCAAACTGAAGCTTTCTTT. Translation: CASSLGTGGQTEAFF.

This sequence joins TRBV11-2 and TRBJ1-3; 8 nucleotides line up with TRBD1. V lost 3 bases to trimming and J lost 4 bases; unmatched junction nucleotides: 5. This CDR3 is built from 15 residues. Germline V gene sequence: CDR1 SGHAT, CDR2 FQNNGV. This CDR3 reads CASSLGRGPGNTIYF. CDR3 nucleotide sequence: TGTGCCAGCAGCTTGGGCAGGGGGCCAGGAAACACCATATATTTT.

The chain carries TRBV6-5 and TRBJ2-3, with 10 bases that match TRBD2. The CDR3 has 14 amino acids. Germline values: CDR1 MNHEY, CDR2 SVGAGI. Trimming at V came to 6 bases and at J to 2 bases, leaving 2 bases not matched to a gene. The DNA for the CDR3 is TGTGCCAGCAGACTAGCGGGGAACACAGATACGCAGTATTTT. This translates into CASRLAGNTDTQYF.

The chain links TRBV19 to TRBJ1-5; a weak D match, TRBD1 (5 bases). The CDR3 sequence is 13 residues long. V lost 1 base, J lost 4 bases, and 5 bases lay in between. Germline loops: CDR1 LNHDA, CDR2 SQIVND (reference sequence). The CDR3 loop is CASSIAGNQPQHF. DNA for the CDR3: TGTGCCAGTAGTATAGCAGGGAATCAGCCCCAGCATTTT.

The chain carries TRBV7-3 and TRBJ1-6; D may be TRBD1 (6 bases). Germline CDR1 reads SGHTA; CDR2 reads FQGTGA. The CDR3 consists of 16 residues. With 5 bases removed from V and 8 bases from J, the gap between germline ends came to 19 bases. The CDR3 sequence: CASSQTGPGAHSPLHF. The DNA of the CDR3 is TGTGCCAGCAGCCAAACAGGACCAGGGGCACATTCACCCCTCCACTTT.

The chain has TRBV7-6 and TRBJ1-2; 11 bases map to TRBD1. The CDR3 extends over 17 amino acids. Per the germline V gene, CDR1 is SGHVS and CDR2 is FNYEAQ. V shed 1 base, J shed 0 bases, and the junction held 4 bases outside the gene matches. CDR3 nucleotide sequence: TGTGCCAGCAGCTTAGTGGGACAGGGGGTTACTAACTATGGCTACACCTTC. Residues: CASSLVGQGVTNYGYTF.

Here the CDR3 DNA reads TGTGCCAGCAGCTTTGCAGGGTCAGATACGCAGTATTTT. This translates into CASSFAGSDTQYF. The chain recombines TRBV7-2 with TRBJ2-3, with D tentatively TRBD1 (5 bases). Trimming cost V 3 bases and J 4 bases, with 8 bases left between them. The CDR3 is made up of 13 amino acids. Looked up from germline, CDR1 is SGHTA and CDR2 is FQGNSA.

The rearrangement uses TRBV6-4 and TRBJ2-7, with 10 bases fitting TRBD1. Germline-derived CDR1 and CDR2 are MRHNA and SNTAGT. Trimming removed 3 bases from V and 4 bases from J; junction bases left unmatched: 6. The CDR3 is 15 amino acids. CDR3 sequence reads: CASSEQDRGPYEQYF. The CDR3 DNA is TGTGCCAGCAGTGAACAAGACAGGGGGCCATACGAGCAGTACTTC.

This chain links TRBV5-1 with TRBJ1-1, with a tentative D call TRBD1 (5 bases). The germline CDR1 and CDR2 sequences are SGHRS and YFSETQ. Between the trimmed V and J ends, which lost 4 bases and 3 bases, there was a span of 16 bases. This CDR3 region has 15 residues. DNA for the CDR3: TGCGCCAGCAGCAGCTCAGGCCAGGGCTACACTGAAGCTTTCTTT. This codes for CASSSSGQGYTEAFF. The full variable domain, rest sourced from reference TRBV5-1 and TRBJ1-1, is KAGVTQTPRYLIKTRGQQVTLSCSPISGHRSVSWYQQTPGQGLQFLFEYFSETQRNKGNFPGRFSGRQFSNSRSEMNVSTLELGDSALYLCASSSSGQGYTEAFFGQGTRLTVV.

This chain joins TRBV5-1 and TRBJ2-5; 7 nucleotides match TRBD1. The ends lost 0 bases at V and 5 bases at J; junction bases unmatched: 10. The CDR3 totals 16 residues. Germline CDR1 is SGHRS and CDR2 is YFSETQ. The CDR3 DNA follows: TGCGCCAGCAGCTTGGCCACAGGGGTCTCGCTGGAGACCCAGTACTTC. Amino acid sequence: CASSLATGVSLETQYF. Drawing the rest from reference TRBV5-1 and TRBJ2-5, the complete variable domain is KAGVTQTPRYLIKTRGQQVTLSCSPISGHRSVSWYQQTPGQGLQFLFEYFSETQRNKGNFPGRFSGRQFSNSRSEMNVSTLELGDSALYLCASSLATGVSLETQYFGPGTRLLVL.

This clone has more than one count but fewer than ten. The chain joins TRBV14 to TRBJ2-1; D call uncertain. The CDR3 covers 13 residues. In germline, CDR1 is SGHDN, CDR2 FVKESK. V was cut by 1 base and J by 9 bases, with 10 bases left in between. CDR3 in DNA: TGTGCCAGCAGCCAAGTATCACCCGGTGAGCAGTTCTTC. Its translation: CASSQVSPGEQFF.

V usage is TRBV27 and J usage is TRBJ1-2; 10 bases line up with TRBD1. V trimming: 3 bases; J trimming: 10 bases; junction bases outside the gene matches: 11. CDR3 size: 15 residues. Germline CDR1 MNHEY, CDR2 SMNVEV (reference sequence). The CDR3 region has the DNA TGTGCCAGCAGTTTGCCTCCCCCTGGACAGGGGGACTACACCTTC. This translates into CASSLPPPGQGDYTF.

The V call is TRBV5-1, the J call TRBJ2-1; 9 bases are shared with TRBD2. Germline V CDR1 and CDR2: SGHRS, YFSETQ. CDR3 length: 16 residues. V shed 0 bases, J shed 4 bases, and the junction held 5 bases outside the gene matches. This chain's CDR3 is CASSLGGTSLYNEQFF. CDR3 bases: TGCGCCAGCAGCTTGGGTGGGACTAGCCTGTACAATGAGCAGTTCTTC.

J is TRBJ1-5 and V is TRBV4-2; D unclear. Germline V lookup: CDR1 LGHNA, CDR2 YNFKEQ. The CDR3 runs 16 residues. With 4 bases removed from V and 4 bases from J, the gap between germline ends came to 17 bases. CDR3 DNA sequence: TGTGCCAGCAGCCTCCCGGCTGGAGGTGGGAATCAGCCCCAGCATTTT. Amino acid sequence: CASSLPAGGGNQPQHF.

V gene TRBV20-1 combines with J gene TRBJ1-1; TRBD1 aligns across 9 bases. V lost 3 bases, J lost 11 bases, and 4 bases stayed unmatched. Germline values: CDR1 DFQATT, CDR2 SNEGSKA (reference sequence). The CDR3 runs 11 residues. This CDR3 reads CSASHDRGAFF. Here the CDR3 DNA reads TGCAGTGCTAGCCACGACAGGGGGGCTTTCTTT.

The rearrangement joins TRBV7-9 to TRBJ2-7; 7 positions match TRBD2. The CDR3 has 13 amino acids. With V trimmed by 1 base and J by 6 bases, 3 bases remained unmatched. Germline-derived CDR1 and CDR2 are SEHNR and FQNEAQ (reference sequence). The CDR3 sequence: CASSLEGGCEQYF. The CDR3 nucleotides read TGTGCCAGCAGCTTAGAGGGAGGGTGCGAGCAGTACTTC.

The chain links TRBV6-5 to TRBJ1-2, with 9 bases aligning to TRBD1. The CDR3 covers 14 residues. Germline lookup yields CDR1 MNHEY and CDR2 SVGAGI. J was trimmed by 8 bases and V by 3 bases; bases with no gene match: 7. CDR3 DNA: TGTGCCAGCAGTTATAGTGGGACAGGGAGCGGCTACACCTTC. Translation gives CASSYSGTGSGYTF.

This clone was recorded once. This chain connects TRBV11-3 to TRBJ1-4; D unresolved. This CDR3 is 13 amino acids long. Germline V gene sequence: CDR1 SGHNT, CDR2 YENEEA. The V end was cut by 2 bases, the J end by 3 bases, with 4 bases between. This CDR3 is CASSLSPNEKLFF. The DNA of the CDR3 is TGTGCCAGCAGCTTAAGCCCTAATGAAAAACTGTTTTTT.